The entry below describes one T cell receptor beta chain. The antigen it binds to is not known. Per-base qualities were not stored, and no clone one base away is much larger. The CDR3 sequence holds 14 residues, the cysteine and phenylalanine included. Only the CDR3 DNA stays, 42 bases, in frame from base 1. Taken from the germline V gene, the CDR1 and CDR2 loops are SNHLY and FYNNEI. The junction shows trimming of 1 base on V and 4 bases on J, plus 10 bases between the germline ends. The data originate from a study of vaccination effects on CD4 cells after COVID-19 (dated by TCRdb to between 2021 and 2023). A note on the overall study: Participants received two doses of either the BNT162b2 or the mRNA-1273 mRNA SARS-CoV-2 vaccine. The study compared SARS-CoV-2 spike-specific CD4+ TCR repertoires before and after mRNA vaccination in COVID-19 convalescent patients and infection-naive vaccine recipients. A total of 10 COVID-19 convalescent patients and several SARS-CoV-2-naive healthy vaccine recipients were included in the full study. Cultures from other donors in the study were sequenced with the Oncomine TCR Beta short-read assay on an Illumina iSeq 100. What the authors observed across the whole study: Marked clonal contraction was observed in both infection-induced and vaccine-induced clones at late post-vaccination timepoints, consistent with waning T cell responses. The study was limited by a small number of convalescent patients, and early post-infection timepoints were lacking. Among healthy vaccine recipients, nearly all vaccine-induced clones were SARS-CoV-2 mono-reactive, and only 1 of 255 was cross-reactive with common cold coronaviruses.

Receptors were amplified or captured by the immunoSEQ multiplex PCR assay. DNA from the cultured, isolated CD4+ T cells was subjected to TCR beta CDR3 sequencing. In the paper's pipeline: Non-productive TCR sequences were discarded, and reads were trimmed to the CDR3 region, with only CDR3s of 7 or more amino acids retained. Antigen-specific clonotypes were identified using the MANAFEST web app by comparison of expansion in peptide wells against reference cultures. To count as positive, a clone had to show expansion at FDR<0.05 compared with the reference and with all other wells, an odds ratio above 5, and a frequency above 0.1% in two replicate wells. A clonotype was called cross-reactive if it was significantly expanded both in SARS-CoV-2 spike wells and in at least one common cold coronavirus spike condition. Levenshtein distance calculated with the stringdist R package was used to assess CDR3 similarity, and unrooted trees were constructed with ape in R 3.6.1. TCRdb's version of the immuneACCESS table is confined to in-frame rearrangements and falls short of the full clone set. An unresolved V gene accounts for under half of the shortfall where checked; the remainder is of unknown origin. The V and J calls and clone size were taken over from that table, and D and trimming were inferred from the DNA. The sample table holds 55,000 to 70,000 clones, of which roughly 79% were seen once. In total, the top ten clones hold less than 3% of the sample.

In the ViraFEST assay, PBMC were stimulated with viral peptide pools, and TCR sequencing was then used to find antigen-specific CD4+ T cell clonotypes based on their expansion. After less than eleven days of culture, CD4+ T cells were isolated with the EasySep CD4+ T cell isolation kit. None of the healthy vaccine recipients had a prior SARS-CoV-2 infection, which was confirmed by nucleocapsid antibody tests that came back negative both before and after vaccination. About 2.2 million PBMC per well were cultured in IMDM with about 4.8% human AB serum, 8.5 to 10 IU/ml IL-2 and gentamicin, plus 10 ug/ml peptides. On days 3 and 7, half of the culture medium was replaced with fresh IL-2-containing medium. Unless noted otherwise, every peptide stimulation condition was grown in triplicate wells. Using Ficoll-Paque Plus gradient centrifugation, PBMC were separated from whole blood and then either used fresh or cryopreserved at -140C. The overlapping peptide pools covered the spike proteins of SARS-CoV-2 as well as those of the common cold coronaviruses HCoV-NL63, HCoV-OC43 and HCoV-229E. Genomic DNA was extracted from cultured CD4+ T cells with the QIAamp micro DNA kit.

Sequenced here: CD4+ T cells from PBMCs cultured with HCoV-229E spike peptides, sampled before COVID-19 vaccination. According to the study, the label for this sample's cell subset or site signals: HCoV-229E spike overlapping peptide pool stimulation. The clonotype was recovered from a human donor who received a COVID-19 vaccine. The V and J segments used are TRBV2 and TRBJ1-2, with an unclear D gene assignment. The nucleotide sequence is TGTGCCAGCAGTGAAGGTATCGGTTTCTATGGCTACACCTTC. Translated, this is CASSEGIGFYGYTF. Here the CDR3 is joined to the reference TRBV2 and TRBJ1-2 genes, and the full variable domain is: EPEVTQTPSHQVTQMGQEVILRCVPISNHLYFYWYRQILGQKVEFLVSFYNNEISEKSEIFDDQFSVERPDGSNFTLKIRSTKLEDSAMYFCASSEGIGFYGYTFGSGTRLTVV.